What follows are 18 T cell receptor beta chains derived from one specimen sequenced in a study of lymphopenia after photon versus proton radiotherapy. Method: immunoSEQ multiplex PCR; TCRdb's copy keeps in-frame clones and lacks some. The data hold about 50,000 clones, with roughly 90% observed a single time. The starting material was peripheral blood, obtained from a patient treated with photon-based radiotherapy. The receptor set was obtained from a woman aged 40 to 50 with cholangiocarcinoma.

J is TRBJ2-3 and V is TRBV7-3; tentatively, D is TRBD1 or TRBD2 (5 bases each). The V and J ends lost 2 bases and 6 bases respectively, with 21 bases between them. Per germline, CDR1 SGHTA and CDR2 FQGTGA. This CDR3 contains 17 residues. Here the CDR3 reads CASSLVTPGPTMDTQYF. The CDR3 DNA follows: TGTGCCAGCAGCTTAGTAACTCCGGGACCAACGATGGATACGCAGTATTTT.

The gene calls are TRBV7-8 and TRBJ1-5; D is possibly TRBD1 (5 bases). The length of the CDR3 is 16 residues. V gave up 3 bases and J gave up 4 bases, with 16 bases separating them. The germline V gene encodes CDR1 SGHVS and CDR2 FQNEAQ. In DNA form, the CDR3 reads TGTGCCAGCAGCTTCGGGACCGGCGCCGCGAATCAGCCCCAGCATTTT. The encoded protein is CASSFGTGAANQPQHF. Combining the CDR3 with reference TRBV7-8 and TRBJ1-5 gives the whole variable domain GAGVSQSPRYKVAKRGQDVALRCDPISGHVSLFWYQQALGQGPEFLTYFQNEAQLDKSGLPSDRFFAERPEGSVSTLKIQRTQQEDSAVYLCASSFGTGAANQPQHFGDGTRLSIL.

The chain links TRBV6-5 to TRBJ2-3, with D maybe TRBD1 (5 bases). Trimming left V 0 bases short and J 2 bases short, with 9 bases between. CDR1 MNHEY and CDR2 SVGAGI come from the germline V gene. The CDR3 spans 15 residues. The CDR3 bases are TGTGCCAGCAGTTACTCAGGGGCCCTCACAGATACGCAGTATTTT. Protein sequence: CASSYSGALTDTQYF.

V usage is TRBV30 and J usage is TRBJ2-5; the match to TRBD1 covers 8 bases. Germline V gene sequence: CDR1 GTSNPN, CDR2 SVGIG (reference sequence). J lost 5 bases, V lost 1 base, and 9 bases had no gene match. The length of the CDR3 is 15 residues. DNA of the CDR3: TGTGCCTGGAGTGGCGCACAGGGGGTTTGGGAGACCCAGTACTTC. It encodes CAWSGAQGVWETQYF.

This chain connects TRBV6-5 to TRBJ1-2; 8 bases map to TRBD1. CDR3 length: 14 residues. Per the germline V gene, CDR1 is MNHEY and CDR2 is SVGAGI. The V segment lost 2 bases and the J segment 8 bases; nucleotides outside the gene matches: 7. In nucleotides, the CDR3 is TGTGCCAGCAGTTACCTCGACAGGGGTGAGGGCTACACCTTC. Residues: CASSYLDRGEGYTF.

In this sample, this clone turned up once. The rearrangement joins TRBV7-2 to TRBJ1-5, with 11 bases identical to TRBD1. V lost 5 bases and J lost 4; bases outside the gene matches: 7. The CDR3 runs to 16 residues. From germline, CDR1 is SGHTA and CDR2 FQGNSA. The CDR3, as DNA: TGTGCCAGCAGCCCTAGGGGACAGGGGGGGAATCAGCCCCAGCATTTT. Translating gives CASSPRGQGGNQPQHF. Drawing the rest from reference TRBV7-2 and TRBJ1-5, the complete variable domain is GAGVSQSPSNKVTEKGKDVELRCDPISGHTALYWYRQSLGQGLEFLIYFQGNSAPDKSGLPSDRFSAERTGGSVSTLTIQRTQQEDSAVYLCASSPRGQGGNQPQHFGDGTRLSIL.

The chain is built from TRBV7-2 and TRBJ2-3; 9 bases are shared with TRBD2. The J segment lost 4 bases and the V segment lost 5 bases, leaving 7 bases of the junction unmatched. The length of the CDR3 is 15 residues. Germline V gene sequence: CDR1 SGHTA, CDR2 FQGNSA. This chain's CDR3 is CASSQDSGSSDTQYF. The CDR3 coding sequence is TGTGCCAGCAGCCAAGATAGCGGGAGTTCAGATACGCAGTATTTT.

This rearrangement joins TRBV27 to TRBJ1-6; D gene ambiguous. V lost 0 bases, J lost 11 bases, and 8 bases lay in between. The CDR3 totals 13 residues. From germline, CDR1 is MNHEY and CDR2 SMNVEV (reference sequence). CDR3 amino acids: CASSLSSGTPLHF. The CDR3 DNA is TGTGCCAGCAGTTTATCGTCCGGGACACCCCTCCACTTT.

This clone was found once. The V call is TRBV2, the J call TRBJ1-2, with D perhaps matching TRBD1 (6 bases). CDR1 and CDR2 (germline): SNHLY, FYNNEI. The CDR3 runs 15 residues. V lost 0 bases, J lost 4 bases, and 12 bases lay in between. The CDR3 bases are TGTGCCAGCAGTGAAGCAGGACAGCCGGCCTATGGCTACACCTTC. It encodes CASSEAGQPAYGYTF.

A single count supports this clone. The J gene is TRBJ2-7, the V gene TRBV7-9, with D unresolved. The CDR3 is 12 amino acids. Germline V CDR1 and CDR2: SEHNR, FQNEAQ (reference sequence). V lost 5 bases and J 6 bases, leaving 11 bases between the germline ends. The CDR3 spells CASSRRLAEQYF. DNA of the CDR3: TGTGCCAGCAGCAGACGGTTAGCCGAGCAGTACTTC.

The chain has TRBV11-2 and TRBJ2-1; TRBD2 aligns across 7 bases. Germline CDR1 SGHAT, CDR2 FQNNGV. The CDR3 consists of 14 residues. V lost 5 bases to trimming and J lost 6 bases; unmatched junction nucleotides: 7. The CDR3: CASSPPQRGNEQFF. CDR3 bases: TGTGCCAGCAGCCCGCCCCAGCGGGGCAATGAGCAGTTCTTC.

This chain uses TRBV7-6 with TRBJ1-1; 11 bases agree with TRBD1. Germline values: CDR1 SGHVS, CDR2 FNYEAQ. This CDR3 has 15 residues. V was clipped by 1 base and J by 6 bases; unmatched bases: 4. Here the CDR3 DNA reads TGTGCCAGCAGCTTAGGTGTGGGACAGGGGGCTGAAGCTTTCTTT. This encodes CASSLGVGQGAEAFF.

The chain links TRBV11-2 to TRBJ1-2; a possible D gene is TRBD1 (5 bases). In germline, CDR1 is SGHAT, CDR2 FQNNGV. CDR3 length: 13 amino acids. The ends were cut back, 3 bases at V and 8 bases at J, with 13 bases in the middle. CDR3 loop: CASSFRGSNGYTF. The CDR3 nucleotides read TGTGCCAGCAGCTTTAGGGGCAGTAACGGCTACACCTTC.

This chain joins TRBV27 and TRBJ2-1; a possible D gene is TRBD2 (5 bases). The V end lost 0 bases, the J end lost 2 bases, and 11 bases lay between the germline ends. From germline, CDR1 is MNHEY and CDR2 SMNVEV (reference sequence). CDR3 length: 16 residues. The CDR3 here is CASSLSGGSAYNEQFF. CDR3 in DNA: TGTGCCAGCAGTTTATCGGGTGGGAGCGCCTACAATGAGCAGTTCTTC.

The CDR3 bases are TGCGCCAGCAGCTTGGAGGGGACTAGGCGTGATACGCAGTATTTT. Translating gives CASSLEGTRRDTQYF. V and J are TRBV5-1 and TRBJ2-3, with 8 bases fitting TRBD2. V shed 0 bases, J shed 6 bases, and the junction held 6 bases outside the gene matches. Germline values: CDR1 SGHRS, CDR2 YFSETQ. The CDR3 has 15 residues. Supplemented by reference TRBV5-1 and TRBJ2-3, the full variable domain reads KAGVTQTPRYLIKTRGQQVTLSCSPISGHRSVSWYQQTPGQGLQFLFEYFSETQRNKGNFPGRFSGRQFSNSRSEMNVSTLELGDSALYLCASSLEGTRRDTQYFGPGTRLTVL.

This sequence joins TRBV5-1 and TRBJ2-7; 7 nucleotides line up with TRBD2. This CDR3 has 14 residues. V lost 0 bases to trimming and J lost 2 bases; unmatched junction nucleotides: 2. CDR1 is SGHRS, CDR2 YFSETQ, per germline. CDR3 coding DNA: TGCGCCAGCAGCTTGGGACTAGCAACCTACGAGCAGTACTTC. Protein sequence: CASSLGLATYEQYF.

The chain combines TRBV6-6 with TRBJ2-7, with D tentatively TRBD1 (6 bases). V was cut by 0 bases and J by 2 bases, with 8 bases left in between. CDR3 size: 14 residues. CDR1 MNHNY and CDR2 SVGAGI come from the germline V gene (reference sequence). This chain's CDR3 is CASSYSDRTYEQYF. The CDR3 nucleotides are TGTGCCAGCAGTTACTCAGACAGGACCTACGAGCAGTACTTC.

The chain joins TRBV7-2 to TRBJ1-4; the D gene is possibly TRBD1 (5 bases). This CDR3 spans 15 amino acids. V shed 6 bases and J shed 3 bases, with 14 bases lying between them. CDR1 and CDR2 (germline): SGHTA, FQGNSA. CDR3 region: CASSFFGGSNEKLFF. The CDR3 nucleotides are TGTGCCAGCAGTTTTTTTGGGGGGTCTAATGAAAAACTGTTTTTT.